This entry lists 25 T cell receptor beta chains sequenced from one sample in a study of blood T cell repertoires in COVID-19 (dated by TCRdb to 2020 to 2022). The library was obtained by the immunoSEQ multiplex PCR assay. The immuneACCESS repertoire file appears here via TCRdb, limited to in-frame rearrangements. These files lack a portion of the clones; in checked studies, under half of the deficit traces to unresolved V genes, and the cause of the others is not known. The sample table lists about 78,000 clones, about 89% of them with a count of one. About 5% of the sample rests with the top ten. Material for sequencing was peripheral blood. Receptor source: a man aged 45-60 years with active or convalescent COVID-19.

CDR3 sequence (DNA): TGCAGCGTTGCCTTCAGTATCAGAGAGACCCAGTACTTC. Translating it yields CSVAFSIRETQYF. The chain couples TRBV29-1 to TRBJ2-5; no reliable D call. Trimming removed 4 bases from V and 4 bases from J, with 13 bases in between. Germline loops: CDR1 SQVTM, CDR2 ANQGSEA. The CDR3 spans 13 residues.

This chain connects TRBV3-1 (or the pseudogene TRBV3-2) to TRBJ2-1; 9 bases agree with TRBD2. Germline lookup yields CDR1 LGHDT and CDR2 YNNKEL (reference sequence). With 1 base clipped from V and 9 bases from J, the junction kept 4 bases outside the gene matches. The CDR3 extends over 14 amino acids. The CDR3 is CASSQALAGSEQFF. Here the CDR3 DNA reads TGTGCCAGCAGCCAAGCGCTAGCGGGGTCTGAGCAGTTCTTC.

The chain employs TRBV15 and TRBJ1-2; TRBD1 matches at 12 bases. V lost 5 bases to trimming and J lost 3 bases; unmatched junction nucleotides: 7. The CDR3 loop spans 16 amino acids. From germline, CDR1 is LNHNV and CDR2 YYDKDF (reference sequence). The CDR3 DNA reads TGTGCCACCAGCGGGGACAGGGGGCGCGTGGACTATGGCTACACCTTC. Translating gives CATSGDRGRVDYGYTF.

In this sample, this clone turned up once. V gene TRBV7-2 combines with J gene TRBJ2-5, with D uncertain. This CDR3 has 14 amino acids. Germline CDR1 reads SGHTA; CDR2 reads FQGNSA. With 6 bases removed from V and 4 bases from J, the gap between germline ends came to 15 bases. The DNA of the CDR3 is TGTGCCAGCAGAATCCATGCCGGCGGAGAGACCCAGTACTTC. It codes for CASRIHAGGETQYF.

CDR3 nucleotide sequence: TGTGCCAGTAGTATCGACAGGGCTGGCAATCAGCCCCAGCATTTT. Translating gives CASSIDRAGNQPQHF. The chain recombines TRBV19 with TRBJ1-5, with TRBD1 identical over 7 bases. Losses at the gene ends were 3 bases for V and 2 bases for J; bases not matched to a gene: 4. The CDR3 totals 15 residues. Per the germline V gene, CDR1 is LNHDA and CDR2 is SQIVND (reference sequence).

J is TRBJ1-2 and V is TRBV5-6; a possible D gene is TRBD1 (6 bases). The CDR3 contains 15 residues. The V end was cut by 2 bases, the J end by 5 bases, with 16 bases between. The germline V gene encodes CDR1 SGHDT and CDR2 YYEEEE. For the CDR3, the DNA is TGTGCCAGCAGCTTAGGAAAAGGACAGATATATGGCTACACCTTC. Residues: CASSLGKGQIYGYTF.

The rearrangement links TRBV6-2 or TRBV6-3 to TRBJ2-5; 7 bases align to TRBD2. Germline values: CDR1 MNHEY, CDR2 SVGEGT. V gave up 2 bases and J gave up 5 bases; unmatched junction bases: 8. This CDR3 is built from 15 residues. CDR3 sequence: CASSYRALGGETQYF. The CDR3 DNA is TGTGCCAGCAGTTACCGGGCGTTGGGGGGGGAGACCCAGTACTTC.

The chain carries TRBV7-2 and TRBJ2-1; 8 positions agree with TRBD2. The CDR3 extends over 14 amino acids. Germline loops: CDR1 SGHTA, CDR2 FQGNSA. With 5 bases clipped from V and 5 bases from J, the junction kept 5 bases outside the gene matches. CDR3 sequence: CASSDRGGNNEQFF. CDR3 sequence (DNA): TGTGCCAGCAGCGACCGGGGGGGAAACAATGAGCAGTTCTTC.

CDR3: CASSLGTRGLQPQHF. CDR3 coding DNA: TGTGCCAGCAGCTTAGGGACCAGGGGATTGCAGCCCCAGCATTTT. This sequence joins TRBV7-8 and TRBJ1-5, with D possibly TRBD1 on 6 matching bases. The CDR3 has 15 residues. Germline assignment: CDR1 SGHVS and CDR2 FQNEAQ. Trimming cost V 1 base and J 7 bases, with 14 bases left between them.

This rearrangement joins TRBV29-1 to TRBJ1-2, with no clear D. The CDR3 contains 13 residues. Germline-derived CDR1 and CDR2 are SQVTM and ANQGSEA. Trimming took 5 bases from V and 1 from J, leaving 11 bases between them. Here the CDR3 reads CSVHAGLNYGYTF. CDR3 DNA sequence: TGCAGCGTTCACGCAGGACTTAACTATGGCTACACCTTC. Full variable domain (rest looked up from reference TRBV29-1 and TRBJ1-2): SAVISQKPSRDICQRGTSLTIQCQVDSQVTMMFWYRQQPGQSLTLIATANQGSEATYESGFVIDKFPISRPNLTFSTLTVSNMSPEDSSIYLCSVHAGLNYGYTFGSGTRLTVV.

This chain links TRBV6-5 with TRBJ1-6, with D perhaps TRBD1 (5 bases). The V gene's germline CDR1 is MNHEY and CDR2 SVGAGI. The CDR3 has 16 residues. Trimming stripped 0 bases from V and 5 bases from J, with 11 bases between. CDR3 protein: CASSYSSGLDNSPLHF. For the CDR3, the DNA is TGTGCCAGCAGTTACTCCTCGGGACTGGATAATTCACCCCTCCACTTT.

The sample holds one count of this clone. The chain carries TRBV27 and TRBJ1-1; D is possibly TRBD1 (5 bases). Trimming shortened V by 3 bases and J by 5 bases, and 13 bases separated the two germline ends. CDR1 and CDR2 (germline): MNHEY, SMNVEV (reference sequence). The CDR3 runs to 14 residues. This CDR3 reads CASSLGGEGTEAFF. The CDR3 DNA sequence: TGTGCCAGCAGTTTGGGGGGTGAGGGGACTGAAGCTTTCTTT.

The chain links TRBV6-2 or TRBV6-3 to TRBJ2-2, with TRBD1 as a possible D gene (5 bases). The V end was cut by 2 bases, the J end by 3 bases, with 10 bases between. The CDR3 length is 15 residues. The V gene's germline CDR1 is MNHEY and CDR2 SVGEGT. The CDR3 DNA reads TGTGCCAGCAGTTACGGGGCAACTTACACCGGGGAGCTGTTTTTT. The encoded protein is CASSYGATYTGELFF.

The DNA of the CDR3 is TGTGCCAGCAGCTTAGACGGGGTCCAAGAGACCCAGTACTTC. It specifies CASSLDGVQETQYF. The gene calls are TRBV11-2 and TRBJ2-5; maybe TRBD2 (5 bases). The CDR3 is 14 amino acids. The V gene lost 0 bases and the J gene lost 1 base, with 6 bases spanning the gap. Germline V CDR1 and CDR2: SGHAT, FQNNGV.

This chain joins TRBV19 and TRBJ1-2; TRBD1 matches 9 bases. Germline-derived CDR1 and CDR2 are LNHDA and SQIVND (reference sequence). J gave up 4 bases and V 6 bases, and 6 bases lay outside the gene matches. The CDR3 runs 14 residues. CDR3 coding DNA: TGTGCCAGTAGATCGGGACAGGGCGTCTATGGCTACACCTTC. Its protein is CASRSGQGVYGYTF.

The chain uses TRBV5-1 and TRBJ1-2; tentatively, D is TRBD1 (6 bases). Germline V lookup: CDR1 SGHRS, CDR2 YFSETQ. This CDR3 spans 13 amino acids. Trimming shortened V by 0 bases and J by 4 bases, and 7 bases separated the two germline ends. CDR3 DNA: TGCGCCAGCAGCTTGGAACAGGGCTATGGCTACACCTTC. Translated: CASSLEQGYGYTF.

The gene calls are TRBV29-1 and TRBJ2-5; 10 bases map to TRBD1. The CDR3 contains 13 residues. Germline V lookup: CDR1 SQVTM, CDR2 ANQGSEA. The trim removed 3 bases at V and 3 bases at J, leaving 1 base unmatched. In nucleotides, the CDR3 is TGCAGCGTTGACGGACAGGGGGAAGAGACCCAGTACTTC. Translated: CSVDGQGEETQYF.

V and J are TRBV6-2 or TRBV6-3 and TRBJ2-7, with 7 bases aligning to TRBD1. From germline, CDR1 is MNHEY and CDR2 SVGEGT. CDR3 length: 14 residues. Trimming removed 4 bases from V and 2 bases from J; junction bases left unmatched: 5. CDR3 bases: TGTGCCAGCAGTTCAGGACAGGCTCCCTACGAGCAGTACTTC. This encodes CASSSGQAPYEQYF.

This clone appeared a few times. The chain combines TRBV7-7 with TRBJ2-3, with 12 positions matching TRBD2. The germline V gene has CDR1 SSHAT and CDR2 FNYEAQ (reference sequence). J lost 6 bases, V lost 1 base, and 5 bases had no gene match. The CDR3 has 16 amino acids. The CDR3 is CASSLGLAGVGDTQYF. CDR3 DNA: TGTGCCAGCAGCTTAGGACTAGCGGGGGTCGGGGATACGCAGTATTTT.

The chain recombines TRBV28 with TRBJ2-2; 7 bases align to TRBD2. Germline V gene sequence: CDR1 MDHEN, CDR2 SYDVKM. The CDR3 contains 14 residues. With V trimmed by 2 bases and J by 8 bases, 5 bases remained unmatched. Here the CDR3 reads CASSLDVGRGELFF. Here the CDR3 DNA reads TGTGCCAGCAGTTTAGACGTCGGGAGGGGGGAGCTGTTTTTT.

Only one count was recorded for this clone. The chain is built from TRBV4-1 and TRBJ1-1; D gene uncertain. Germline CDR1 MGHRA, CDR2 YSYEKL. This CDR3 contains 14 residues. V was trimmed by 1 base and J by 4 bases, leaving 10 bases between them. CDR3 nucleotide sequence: TGCGCCAGCAGCCAAGTCGTTACGAGCACTGAAGCTTTCTTT. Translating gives CASSQVVTSTEAFF.

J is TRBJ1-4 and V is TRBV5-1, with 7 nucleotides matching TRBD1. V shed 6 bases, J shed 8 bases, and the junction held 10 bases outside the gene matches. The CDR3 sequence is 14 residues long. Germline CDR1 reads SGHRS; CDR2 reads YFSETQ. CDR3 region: CASNSGQEGEKLFF. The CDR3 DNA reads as TGCGCCAGCAACTCTGGACAGGAAGGGGAAAAACTGTTTTTT.

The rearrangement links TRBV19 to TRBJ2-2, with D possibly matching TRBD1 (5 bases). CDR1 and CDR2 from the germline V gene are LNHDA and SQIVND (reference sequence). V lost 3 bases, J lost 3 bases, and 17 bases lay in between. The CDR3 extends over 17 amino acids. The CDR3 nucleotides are TGTGCCAGTAGTATGGCTATCACAGGTTCTTACACCGGGGAGCTGTTTTTT. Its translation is CASSMAITGSYTGELFF.

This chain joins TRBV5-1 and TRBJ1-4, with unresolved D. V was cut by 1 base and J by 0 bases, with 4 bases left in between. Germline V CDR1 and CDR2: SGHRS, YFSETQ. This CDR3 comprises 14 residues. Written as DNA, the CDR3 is TGCGCCAGCAGCTTGACGGCAACTAATGAAAAACTGTTTTTT. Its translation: CASSLTATNEKLFF.

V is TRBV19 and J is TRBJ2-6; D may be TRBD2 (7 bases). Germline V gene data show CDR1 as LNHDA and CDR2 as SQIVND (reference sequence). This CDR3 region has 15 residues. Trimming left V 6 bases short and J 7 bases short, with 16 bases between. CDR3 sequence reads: CASSQSGDKANVLTF. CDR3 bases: TGTGCCAGTAGCCAAAGCGGGGACAAAGCCAACGTCCTGACTTTC.